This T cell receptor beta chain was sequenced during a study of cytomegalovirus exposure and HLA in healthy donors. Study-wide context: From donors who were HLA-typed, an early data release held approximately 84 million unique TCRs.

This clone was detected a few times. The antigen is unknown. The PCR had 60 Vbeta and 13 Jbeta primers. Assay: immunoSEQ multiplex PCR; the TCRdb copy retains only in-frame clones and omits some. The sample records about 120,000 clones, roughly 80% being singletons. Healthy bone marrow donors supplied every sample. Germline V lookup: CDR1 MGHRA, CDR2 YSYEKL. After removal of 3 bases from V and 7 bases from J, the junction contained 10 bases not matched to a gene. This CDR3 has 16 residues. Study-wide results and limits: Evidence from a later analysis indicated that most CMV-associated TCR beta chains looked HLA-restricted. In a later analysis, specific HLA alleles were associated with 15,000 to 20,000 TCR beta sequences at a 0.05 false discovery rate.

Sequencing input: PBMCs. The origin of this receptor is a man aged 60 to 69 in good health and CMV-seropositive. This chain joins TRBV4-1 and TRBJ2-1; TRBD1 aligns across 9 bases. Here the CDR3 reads CASSHQTGGAENEQFF. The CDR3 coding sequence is TGCGCCAGCAGCCATCAGACAGGGGGGGCTGAGAATGAGCAGTTCTTC.